Shown below are 32 T cell receptor beta chains from a single sample sequenced in a study of blood T cell repertoires in COVID-19 (dated by TCRdb to 2019 to 2021). Library construction relied on the immunoSEQ multiplex PCR assay. Held by TCRdb, this immuneACCESS table contains in-frame sequences only and omits some clones. Under half of the omission traces to an unresolved V gene where checked; the cause of the rest is unknown. Across this sample there are 200,000 to 250,000 clones, with 80% to 95% seen only once. The top ten constitute about 0.8% of the sample. The sequencing sample was made of peripheral blood. These receptors all come from a man in his sixties with COVID-19, enrolled during active disease.

CDR3 sequence reads: CASSPEGQGTHSYTF. The CDR3 nucleotides read TGTGCCAGCAGCCCTGAGGGACAGGGAACCCATAGCTACACCTTC. The gene calls are TRBV7-9 and TRBJ1-2, with 9 bases identical to TRBD1. The germline CDR1 and CDR2 sequences are SEHNR and FQNEAQ (reference sequence). J was trimmed by 9 bases and V by 5 bases; bases with no gene match: 13. The CDR3 totals 15 residues.

This clone was observed a single time. The chain employs TRBV19 and TRBJ1-2; possible D gene TRBD1, 5 bases. This CDR3 contains 14 residues. Germline values: CDR1 LNHDA, CDR2 SQIVND (reference sequence). V dropped 3 bases and J dropped 4 bases, with 12 bases sitting between them. CDR3 residues: CASSIAGGTYGYTF. DNA of the CDR3: TGTGCCAGTAGTATCGCGGGAGGGACCTATGGCTACACCTTC.

The chain employs TRBV18 and TRBJ2-7; TRBD2 is a possible D gene (5 bases). Per the germline V gene, CDR1 is KGHSH and CDR2 is LQKENI. V gave up 3 bases and J gave up 5 bases, with 11 bases separating them. The CDR3 spans 13 residues. CDR3 in amino acids: CASSPQSGNEQYF. The CDR3 coding sequence is TGTGCCAGCTCACCCCAGTCGGGGAACGAGCAGTACTTC.

The V and J genes are TRBV6-5 and TRBJ2-1, with 9 bases lining up with TRBD2. The germline V gene has CDR1 MNHEY and CDR2 SVGAGI. Trimming at V came to 5 bases and at J to 1 base, leaving 3 bases not matched to a gene. CDR3 length: 15 residues. CDR3 in amino acids: CASSSLAGSYNEQFF. The CDR3 DNA follows: TGTGCCAGCAGTAGTCTAGCGGGGTCCTACAATGAGCAGTTCTTC.

This clone was seen only once. The V gene is TRBV7-2, the J gene TRBJ1-4; 11 nucleotides match TRBD1. Trimming removed 5 bases from V and 0 bases from J; junction bases left unmatched: 8. Germline assignment: CDR1 SGHTA and CDR2 FQGNSA. The CDR3 has 18 amino acids. The CDR3 sequence: CASSPGQGGPPTNEKLFF. The CDR3 DNA reads TGTGCCAGCAGCCCGGGACAGGGGGGTCCCCCAACTAATGAAAAACTGTTTTTT.

J is TRBJ2-7 and V is TRBV9, with TRBD2 as a possible D gene (5 bases). This CDR3 is 14 amino acids long. V lost 6 bases and J lost 2, with 15 bases in between. The germline CDR1 and CDR2 sequences are SGDLS and YYNGEE. The CDR3 coding sequence is TGTGCCAGCACCAAAACTAGTGCCCCCTACGAGCAGTACTTC. This codes for CASTKTSAPYEQYF.

The V gene is TRBV5-1, the J gene TRBJ1-3; D possibly corresponds to TRBD1 (6 bases). The CDR3 loop spans 12 amino acids. V lost 4 bases, J lost 11 bases, and 13 bases lay in between. Per the germline V gene, CDR1 is SGHRS and CDR2 is YFSETQ. The CDR3 loop is CASSTTGLSIYF. CDR3 coding DNA: TGCGCCAGCAGCACTACAGGGCTCTCCATATATTTT.

The chain has TRBV19 and TRBJ2-5; TRBD1 might be the D (6 bases). The CDR3 length is 14 residues. In germline, CDR1 is LNHDA, CDR2 SQIVND (reference sequence). V dropped 2 bases and J dropped 2 bases, with 9 bases sitting between them. The CDR3 nucleotides are TGTGCCAGTAGTATACAGGGGCGGCAAGAGACCCAGTACTTC. As protein: CASSIQGRQETQYF.

The chain couples TRBV5-1 to TRBJ1-4; 11 positions match TRBD1. The CDR3 has 15 residues. The V and J ends lost 0 bases and 11 bases, in that order; junction bases with no gene match: 6. Germline V gives CDR1 SGHRS, CDR2 YFSETQ. As DNA, the CDR3 is TGCGCCAGCAGCTTGGTACCGGGACAGGGGGAGAAACTGTTTTTT. This translates into CASSLVPGQGEKLFF. Filled out from reference TRBV5-1 and TRBJ1-4, the complete variable domain reads KAGVTQTPRYLIKTRGQQVTLSCSPISGHRSVSWYQQTPGQGLQFLFEYFSETQRNKGNFPGRFSGRQFSNSRSEMNVSTLELGDSALYLCASSLVPGQGEKLFFGSGTQLSVL.

V usage is TRBV29-1 and J usage is TRBJ2-1; TRBD1 matches at 12 bases. V dropped 3 bases and J dropped 10; count of bases not matched to a gene: 7. Germline V gives CDR1 SQVTM, CDR2 ANQGSEA. CDR3 length: 14 amino acids. The CDR3 DNA reads TGCAGCGTTGAGCGGGACAGGGGGCGAGGGGAGCAGTTCTTC. It codes for CSVERDRGRGEQFF.

V and J are TRBV28 and TRBJ2-7; maybe TRBD2 (5 bases). Trimming left V 6 bases short and J 7 bases short, with 10 bases between. Germline assignment: CDR1 MDHEN and CDR2 SYDVKM. The CDR3 contains 11 residues. The CDR3 loop is CASRAPGEQYF. The CDR3 nucleotides are TGTGCCAGCAGAGCTCCGGGAGAGCAGTACTTC.

The chain employs TRBV9 and TRBJ2-1; 8 bases fit TRBD1. In germline, CDR1 is SGDLS, CDR2 YYNGEE. The CDR3 consists of 15 residues. V gave up 3 bases and J gave up 2 bases; unmatched junction bases: 4. CDR3 loop: CASSAGQGTYNEQFF. The CDR3 DNA follows: TGTGCCAGCAGCGCCGGACAGGGAACCTACAATGAGCAGTTCTTC. The full variable domain, its missing parts supplied by reference TRBV9 and TRBJ2-1, is DSGVTQTPKHLITATGQRVTLRCSPRSGDLSVYWYQQSLDQGLQFLIQYYNGEERAKGNILERFSAQQFPDLHSELNLSSLELGDSALYFCASSAGQGTYNEQFFGPGTRLTVL.

In nucleotides, the CDR3 is TGTGCCAGTAGTATCCCCCGGACACGGTATGGCTACACCTTC. This gives the protein CASSIPRTRYGYTF. The J gene is TRBJ1-2, the V gene TRBV19, with TRBD1 as a possible D gene (5 bases). This CDR3 has 14 residues. Looked up from germline, CDR1 is LNHDA and CDR2 is SQIVND (reference sequence). V lost 3 bases to trimming and J lost 5 bases, with 13 bases between them. The full variable domain, its missing parts supplied by reference TRBV19 and TRBJ1-2, is DGGITQSPKYLFRKEGQNVTLSCEQNLNHDAMYWYRQDPGQGLRLIYYSQIVNDFQKGDIAEGYSVSREKKESFPLTVTSAQKNPTAFYLCASSIPRTRYGYTFGSGTRLTVV.

The rearrangement links TRBV5-1 to TRBJ1-2; TRBD1 aligns across 12 bases. The ends lost 0 bases at V and 7 bases at J; junction bases unmatched: 10. Germline V gene data show CDR1 as SGHRS and CDR2 as YFSETQ. This CDR3 is built from 17 residues. The CDR3 DNA sequence: TGCGCCAGCAGCTTGGACAGCTCTGGGACAGGGGGCTCTGGCTACACCTTC. Translating gives CASSLDSSGTGGSGYTF.

J is TRBJ2-7 and V is TRBV6-6; 11 bases align to TRBD1. CDR1 and CDR2 from the germline V gene are MNHNY and SVGAGI (reference sequence). The CDR3 length is 15 residues. The V segment lost 6 bases and the J segment 3 bases; nucleotides outside the gene matches: 7. The CDR3 region has the DNA TGTGCCAGCAGACGCCCCGGGACAGGGGGCTACGAGCAGTACTTC. It codes for CASRRPGTGGYEQYF.

The chain couples TRBV5-4 to TRBJ2-7; maybe TRBD1 (6 bases). V lost 5 bases and J lost 5, with 14 bases in between. The CDR3 spans 13 residues. Germline assignment: CDR1 SGHNT and CDR2 YYREEE (reference sequence). The CDR3 loop is CASSLSGDHEQYF. The DNA of the CDR3 is TGTGCCAGCAGTTTATCAGGGGACCACGAGCAGTACTTC. Full variable domain (outside the CDR3, taken from reference TRBV5-4 and TRBJ2-7): ETGVTQSPTHLIKTRGQQVTLRCSSQSGHNTVSWYQQALGQGPQFIFQYYREEENGRGNFPPRFSGLQFPNYSSELNVNALELDDSALYLCASSLSGDHEQYFGPGTRLTVT.

As for this clone: The identical CDR3 is also encoded by other nucleotide sequences in the sample. The chain carries TRBV3-1 (or the pseudogene TRBV3-2) and TRBJ1-1; perhaps TRBD1 as D (5 bases). The germline V and J ends were trimmed by 6 bases and 3 bases, with 11 bases remaining between them. Germline values: CDR1 LGHDT, CDR2 YNNKEL (reference sequence). The CDR3 sequence is 13 residues long. For the CDR3, the DNA is TGTGCCAGCAGTTCTACAGGAGACACTGAAGCTTTCTTT. Translated: CASSSTGDTEAFF.

This clone was picked up one time. This chain connects TRBV4-1 to TRBJ2-7; a weak D match, TRBD1 (5 bases). CDR3 length equals 15 residues. CDR1 and CDR2 from the germline V gene are MGHRA and YSYEKL. The V end was cut by 0 bases, the J end by 7 bases, with 16 bases between. The CDR3, as DNA: TGCGCCAGCAGCCAAGACCCCCAGGGTATGTGGGAGCAGTACTTC. It is translated as CASSQDPQGMWEQYF.

V and J are TRBV19 and TRBJ2-1; tentative D call: TRBD2 (5 bases). The V and J ends lost 1 base and 7 bases respectively, with 11 bases between them. The CDR3 sequence is 14 residues long. CDR1 is LNHDA and CDR2 is SQIVND in the germline V gene (reference sequence). The CDR3 reads CASSIGLGSNEQFF. As DNA, the CDR3 is TGTGCCAGTAGTATAGGGTTGGGGAGTAATGAGCAGTTCTTC. The whole variable domain, remainder taken from reference TRBV19 and TRBJ2-1, is DGGITQSPKYLFRKEGQNVTLSCEQNLNHDAMYWYRQDPGQGLRLIYYSQIVNDFQKGDIAEGYSVSREKKESFPLTVTSAQKNPTAFYLCASSIGLGSNEQFFGPGTRLTVL.

The sample holds a few counts of this clone. In nucleotides, the CDR3 is TGCGCCAGCAGCTTGGATGTACAGCTTACCTTC. Protein product: CASSLDVQLTF. This rearrangement joins TRBV5-1 to TRBJ1-2; no definite D call. Germline V gene sequence: CDR1 SGHRS, CDR2 YFSETQ. CDR3 length: 11 amino acids. V was pared by 0 bases and J by 14 bases, with 11 bases between. Full variable domain (rest looked up from reference TRBV5-1 and TRBJ1-2): KAGVTQTPRYLIKTRGQQVTLSCSPISGHRSVSWYQQTPGQGLQFLFEYFSETQRNKGNFPGRFSGRQFSNSRSEMNVSTLELGDSALYLCASSLDVQLTFGSGTRLTVV.

The chain recombines TRBV12-3 or TRBV12-4 with TRBJ2-7, with D maybe TRBD2 (5 bases). V was clipped by 2 bases and J by 4 bases, with 9 bases between them. The CDR3 spans 13 residues. CDR3 nucleotide sequence: TGTGCCAGCAGTTTAACTAGTAGGTACGAGCAGTACTTC. Translating gives CASSLTSRYEQYF.

The V call is TRBV18, the J call TRBJ1-6; D not certain. Trimming shortened V by 4 bases and J by 9 bases, and 7 bases separated the two germline ends. The CDR3 is 12 amino acids. Germline V gene lookup returns CDR1 KGHSH and CDR2 LQKENI. The CDR3 coding sequence is TGTGCCAGCTCACGAGAGGTTTCACCCCTCCACTTT. Amino acid sequence: CASSREVSPLHF.

The J gene is TRBJ2-3, the V gene TRBV5-1; TRBD1 matches 8 bases. CDR1 and CDR2 from the germline V gene are SGHRS and YFSETQ. The CDR3 length is 14 residues. With 4 bases clipped from V and 2 bases from J, the junction kept 3 bases outside the gene matches. The CDR3 DNA reads TGCGCCAGCAGCCCGGACAGGGACACAGATACGCAGTATTTT. Protein sequence: CASSPDRDTDTQYF.

With respect to this clone: The same CDR3 is also encoded by other DNA sequences in this sample. The chain couples TRBV30 to TRBJ1-5, with D unclear. The germline V gene has CDR1 GTSNPN and CDR2 SVGIG (reference sequence). This CDR3 comprises 13 residues. The V end lost 0 bases, the J end lost 4 bases, and 7 bases lay between the germline ends. DNA of the CDR3: TGTGCCTGGAGTGTGTCCGGGAATCAGCCCCAGCATTTT. Protein product: CAWSVSGNQPQHF.

The chain carries TRBV10-3 and TRBJ1-4, with D perhaps TRBD1 (5 bases). This CDR3 contains 15 residues. V was shortened by 0 bases and J by 5 bases, with 10 bases between the two germline ends. Germline loops: CDR1 ENHRY, CDR2 SYGVKD. Here the CDR3 reads CAISESVQANEKLFF. CDR3 nucleotides: TGTGCCATCAGTGAGTCGGTACAGGCAAATGAAAAACTGTTTTTT.

For the CDR3, the DNA is TGTGCCAGCAGTGTTGATGGGGCCAATACCTACAATGAGCAGTTCTTC. Residues: CASSVDGANTYNEQFF. The chain links TRBV6-1 to TRBJ2-1; D may be TRBD1 (5 bases). Trimming cost V 4 bases and J 2 bases, with 15 bases left between them. The CDR3 sequence is 16 residues long. From germline, CDR1 is MNHNS and CDR2 SASEGT.

V and J are TRBV5-4 and TRBJ1-4; 8 bases line up with TRBD1. V shed 1 base, J shed 8 bases, and the junction held 4 bases outside the gene matches. Germline V gives CDR1 SGHNT, CDR2 YYREEE (reference sequence). The CDR3 consists of 14 residues. CDR3 residues: CASSLQGAEEKLFF. The CDR3 region has the DNA TGTGCCAGCAGCTTGCAGGGGGCCGAGGAAAAACTGTTTTTT.

This clone was detected only once. This chain connects TRBV28 to TRBJ2-1; 13 bases are shared with TRBD2. CDR1 MDHEN and CDR2 SYDVKM come from the germline V gene. The CDR3 extends over 16 amino acids. Trimming at V came to 10 bases and at J to 0 bases, leaving 6 bases not matched to a gene. This CDR3 reads CATGTSGKASYNEQFF. CDR3 nucleotide sequence: TGTGCCACCGGGACTAGCGGGAAGGCCTCCTACAATGAGCAGTTCTTC.

The J gene is TRBJ2-7, the V gene TRBV28, with D maybe TRBD2 (6 bases). V dropped 7 bases and J dropped 7 bases, with 11 bases sitting between them. Germline CDR1 reads MDHEN; CDR2 reads SYDVKM. The CDR3 loop spans 11 amino acids. DNA of the CDR3: TGTGCCAGCACCCCGGGGGTGGAGCAGTACTTC. Its translation is CASTPGVEQYF.

The chain joins TRBV28 to TRBJ2-5; TRBD2 aligns across 7 bases. The germline V gene encodes CDR1 MDHEN and CDR2 SYDVKM. Trimming cost V 6 bases and J 6 bases; bases outside gene matches: 13. The CDR3 sequence is 15 residues long. The CDR3 here is CASSFLLAAGQTQYF. The DNA for the CDR3 is TGTGCCAGCAGCTTTTTGCTAGCGGCGGGGCAGACCCAGTACTTC.

The chain has TRBV28 and TRBJ1-2, with D possibly TRBD1 on 6 matching bases. CDR3 length: 11 amino acids. Germline CDR1 reads MDHEN; CDR2 reads SYDVKM. V was shortened by 9 bases and J by 7 bases, with 12 bases between the two germline ends. The CDR3 protein is CARTQGFGYTF. CDR3 bases: TGTGCCAGGACCCAGGGGTTTGGCTACACCTTC.

This chain connects TRBV2 to TRBJ2-7, with TRBD2 as a possible D gene (6 bases). CDR1 and CDR2 from the germline V gene are SNHLY and FYNNEI. CDR3 length: 12 amino acids. V gave up 8 bases and J gave up 1 base, with 9 bases separating them. DNA for the CDR3: TGTGCCAGCGGGCGGGGTTCCTACGAGCAGTACTTC. Translation: CASGRGSYEQYF.